These 26 T cell receptor beta chains originate from one sample sequenced in a study of blood T cell repertoires in COVID-19. Generated by immunoSEQ multiplex PCR, the TCRdb table keeps only in-frame clones and is missing some. The table lists 150,000 to 200,000 clones, 80% to 90% of them singletons, with about 2.1% in the top ten. The sample taken for sequencing was PBMCs or T cells enriched from blood (not recorded which). All receptors come from a middle-aged woman with acute COVID-19.

V is TRBV5-6 and J is TRBJ1-2; 8 bases align to TRBD1. V lost 2 bases to trimming and J lost 8 bases; unmatched junction nucleotides: 8. The CDR3 sequence is 14 residues long. Germline values: CDR1 SGHDT, CDR2 YYEEEE. The CDR3 sequence is CASSFADRAGGYTF. CDR3 bases: TGTGCCAGCAGCTTTGCGGACAGGGCTGGCGGCTACACCTTC.

The chain has TRBV7-2 and TRBJ2-7; no clear D. V shed 3 bases and J shed 0 bases, with 12 bases lying between them. This CDR3 is 15 amino acids long. Germline-derived CDR1 and CDR2 are SGHTA and FQGNSA. CDR3 protein: CASSFSDDGSYEQYF. DNA for the CDR3: TGTGCCAGCAGCTTCAGCGATGACGGCTCCTACGAGCAGTACTTC.

This rearrangement joins TRBV5-1 to TRBJ1-1; D is undetermined. This CDR3 has 14 residues. Trimming stripped 0 bases from V and 0 bases from J, with 6 bases between. Germline CDR1 SGHRS, CDR2 YFSETQ. CDR3 in DNA: TGCGCCAGCAGCTTGGGGCAGATGAACACTGAAGCTTTCTTT. Translating it yields CASSLGQMNTEAFF.

J is TRBJ2-1 and V is TRBV5-1; possibly TRBD1 for D (6 bases). The CDR3 spans 16 residues. V lost 0 bases and J 0 bases, leaving 10 bases between the germline ends. Germline lookup yields CDR1 SGHRS and CDR2 YFSETQ. The CDR3 nucleotides are TGCGCCAGCAGCTTGGTAGTGGGGGCCTCCTACAATGAGCAGTTCTTC. Its translation is CASSLVVGASYNEQFF.

The chain employs TRBV7-2 and TRBJ1-5; 8 bases map to TRBD1. Germline V gene data show CDR1 as SGHTA and CDR2 as FQGNSA. The CDR3 has 16 residues. J was trimmed by 3 bases and V by 0 bases; bases with no gene match: 4. The CDR3 DNA reads TGTGCCAGCAGCTTAGCTGAGACAGGGGTCAATCAGCCCCAGCATTTT. It codes for CASSLAETGVNQPQHF.

This chain links TRBV5-6 with TRBJ2-1; tentatively, D is TRBD2 (6 bases). The CDR3 contains 15 residues. Germline values: CDR1 SGHDT, CDR2 YYEEEE. The V gene lost 0 bases and the J gene lost 4 bases, with 11 bases spanning the gap. The CDR3 is CASSLASGPYNEQFF. In DNA, the CDR3 is TGTGCCAGCAGCTTGGCGAGCGGGCCTTACAATGAGCAGTTCTTC.

In DNA form, the CDR3 reads TGTGCCAGCAGCAGCGGGGCCAACGTCCTGACTTTC. It yields the protein CASSSGANVLTF. This rearrangement joins TRBV7-6 to TRBJ2-6; D not resolved. Between the trimmed V and J ends, which lost 5 bases and 4 bases, there was a span of 3 bases. The CDR3 length is 12 residues. Germline V gene lookup returns CDR1 SGHVS and CDR2 FNYEAQ.

CDR3 protein: CASSLVGGREQFF. The CDR3 DNA follows: TGTGCCAGCAGCTTGGTCGGCGGGAGGGAGCAGTTCTTC. The V gene is TRBV5-4, the J gene TRBJ2-1, with 8 bases aligning to TRBD2. The CDR3 extends over 13 amino acids. With V trimmed by 0 bases and J by 10 bases, 3 bases remained unmatched. The germline V gene has CDR1 SGHNT and CDR2 YYREEE (reference sequence).

The chain has TRBV9 and TRBJ2-5; 8 nucleotides agree with TRBD2. Germline trimming cut 3 bases from V and 2 bases from J; bases unmatched to any gene: 9. Germline V gene lookup returns CDR1 SGDLS and CDR2 YYNGEE. The CDR3 spans 16 residues. CDR3 sequence reads: CASSAGGTRTQETQYF. The CDR3 nucleotides are TGTGCCAGCAGCGCGGGAGGGACTAGAACTCAAGAGACCCAGTACTTC. The variable domain in full, completed from reference TRBV9 and TRBJ2-5, reads DSGVTQTPKHLITATGQRVTLRCSPRSGDLSVYWYQQSLDQGLQFLIQYYNGEERAKGNILERFSAQQFPDLHSELNLSSLELGDSALYFCASSAGGTRTQETQYFGPGTRLLVL.

This chain connects TRBV30 to TRBJ2-6; 8 positions agree with TRBD2. The junction had 5 bases not matched to a gene; V was cut back by 5 bases and J by 2 bases. The CDR3 sequence is 15 residues long. CDR1 is GTSNPN, CDR2 SVGIG, per germline (reference sequence). For the CDR3, the DNA is TGTGCCTGGGATGTCGGGGGGGCTGGGGCCAACGTCCTGACTTTC. It yields the protein CAWDVGGAGANVLTF.

This sequence joins TRBV27 and TRBJ1-1, with TRBD1 matching over 9 bases. Germline values: CDR1 MNHEY, CDR2 SMNVEV (reference sequence). The CDR3 covers 15 residues. J lost 3 bases, V lost 7 bases, and 9 bases had no gene match. CDR3 protein: CASTRDREAYTEAFF. CDR3 coding DNA: TGTGCCAGCACCCGGGACAGGGAGGCGTACACTGAAGCTTTCTTT.

The chain is built from TRBV23-1 and TRBJ2-1; tentative D call: TRBD1 (5 bases). TRBV23-1 is placed among ORFs of uncertain function. V lost 8 bases and J 4 bases, leaving 18 bases between the germline ends. This CDR3 is 15 amino acids long. CDR3 protein: CASSQGAVGYNEQFF. In nucleotides, the CDR3 is TGCGCCAGCTCACAAGGGGCCGTTGGTTACAATGAGCAGTTCTTC.

The genes are TRBV24-1 and TRBJ2-1; 10 bases match TRBD2. The CDR3 runs to 16 residues. Germline V CDR1 and CDR2: KGHDR, SFDVKD. Germline trimming cut 4 bases from V and 9 bases from J; bases unmatched to any gene: 11. As DNA, the CDR3 is TGTGCCACCAGTGACTCCCTAGCGGGAGCGGGAGGTGAGCAGTTCTTC. It encodes CATSDSLAGAGGEQFF.

The CDR3 protein is CASSGGGRASPLHF. CDR3 in DNA: TGTGCCAGCAGCGGGGGGGGGCGGGCTTCACCCCTCCACTTT. The chain links TRBV9 to TRBJ1-6, with a weak D call TRBD1 (6 bases). The CDR3 consists of 14 residues. Trimming removed 3 bases at V and 9 bases at J, with 13 bases between. CDR1 SGDLS and CDR2 YYNGEE come from the germline V gene.

CDR3 sequence reads: CASSPALTSGTNNEQFF. The CDR3, as DNA: TGCGCCAGCAGCCCCGCTCTGACTAGCGGGACTAACAATGAGCAGTTCTTC. This chain connects TRBV4-1 to TRBJ2-1, with 11 bases aligning to TRBD2. The CDR3 contains 17 residues. CDR1 is MGHRA, CDR2 YSYEKL, per germline. The V and J ends lost 4 bases and 5 bases, in that order; junction bases with no gene match: 10.

The genes are TRBV5-1 and TRBJ1-5; 9 nucleotides line up with TRBD1. Per germline, CDR1 SGHRS and CDR2 YFSETQ. With V trimmed by 0 bases and J by 4 bases, 5 bases remained unmatched. The CDR3 runs 16 residues. CDR3 region: CASSLAAGQGNQPQHF. CDR3 nucleotide sequence: TGCGCCAGCAGCTTGGCCGCGGGACAGGGTAATCAGCCCCAGCATTTT. Combining the CDR3 with reference TRBV5-1 and TRBJ1-5 gives the whole variable domain KAGVTQTPRYLIKTRGQQVTLSCSPISGHRSVSWYQQTPGQGLQFLFEYFSETQRNKGNFPGRFSGRQFSNSRSEMNVSTLELGDSALYLCASSLAAGQGNQPQHFGDGTRLSIL.

The chain uses TRBV4-1 and TRBJ2-7, with a weak D call TRBD2 (5 bases). V dropped 0 bases and J dropped 6 bases, with 12 bases sitting between them. This CDR3 has 14 amino acids. Germline loops: CDR1 MGHRA, CDR2 YSYEKL. DNA for the CDR3: TGCGCCAGCAGCCAAGAGGAACGGGGTGGCGAGCAGTACTTC. Encoded protein: CASSQEERGGEQYF.

The count of this clone is one. The gene calls are TRBV15 and TRBJ2-2; 8 bases fit TRBD2. The germline gives CDR1 LNHNV, CDR2 YYDKDF (reference sequence). Unmatched junction bases numbered 1, after V lost 6 bases and J lost 4 bases. This CDR3 comprises 13 residues. CDR3 protein: CATSSGVTGELFF. CDR3 in DNA: TGTGCCACCAGTAGCGGGGTCACCGGGGAGCTGTTTTTT.

This clone was seen more than once but under ten times. The chain uses TRBV7-2 and TRBJ2-5; D gene unclear. V dropped 1 base and J dropped 0 bases, with 6 bases sitting between them. Germline V gives CDR1 SGHTA, CDR2 FQGNSA. The CDR3 spans 14 residues. The CDR3 sequence is CASSLESYQETQYF. In nucleotides, the CDR3 is TGTGCCAGCAGCTTAGAAAGCTACCAAGAGACCCAGTACTTC.

This sequence joins TRBV6-5 and TRBJ1-1; 7 bases line up with TRBD1. This CDR3 has 15 amino acids. The V segment lost 1 base and the J segment 2 bases; nucleotides outside the gene matches: 4. The germline gives CDR1 MNHEY, CDR2 SVGAGI. Here the CDR3 DNA reads TGTGCCAGCAGTTACTACGGGACAGAAAACACTGAAGCTTTCTTT. Protein: CASSYYGTENTEAFF.

This clone was found a few times. This chain links TRBV19 with TRBJ1-2; 7 positions agree with TRBD1. The V gene's germline CDR1 is LNHDA and CDR2 SQIVND (reference sequence). The CDR3 is made up of 16 amino acids. The ends lost 3 bases at V and 3 bases at J; junction bases unmatched: 10. CDR3 bases: TGTGCCAGTAGTATGAGGCCAAGACAGGGACACTATGGCTACACCTTC. This sequence encodes CASSMRPRQGHYGYTF.

The CDR3 is CASRPSPGLAGGRYEQYF. The DNA of the CDR3 is TGTGCCAGCAGGCCTAGTCCCGGACTAGCGGGGGGGCGGTACGAGCAGTACTTC. V gene TRBV28 combines with J gene TRBJ2-7; 15 positions match TRBD2. CDR3 length: 18 amino acids. V lost 6 bases to trimming and J lost 4 bases; unmatched junction nucleotides: 13. Germline V gene data show CDR1 as MDHEN and CDR2 as SYDVKM.

The rearrangement uses TRBV9 and TRBJ1-1; 12 positions match TRBD1. The CDR3 extends over 19 amino acids. V lost 3 bases and J lost 7; bases outside the gene matches: 19. From germline, CDR1 is SGDLS and CDR2 YYNGEE. The CDR3 reads CASSDNPGQGAGGWGEAFF. CDR3 sequence (DNA): TGTGCCAGCAGCGATAATCCGGGACAGGGGGCAGGTGGCTGGGGTGAAGCTTTCTTT.

The chain uses TRBV18 and TRBJ2-7; TRBD1 matches at 7 bases. Germline-derived CDR1 and CDR2 are KGHSH and LQKENI. The J segment lost 2 bases and the V segment lost 3 bases, leaving 7 bases of the junction unmatched. CDR3 length equals 15 residues. The CDR3 spells CASSPGQGVTYEQYF. In DNA form, the CDR3 reads TGTGCCAGCTCACCGGGCCAGGGGGTGACCTACGAGCAGTACTTC. The complete variable domain, with remaining parts taken from reference TRBV18 and TRBJ2-7, reads NAGVMQNPRHLVRRRGQEARLRCSPMKGHSHVYWYRQLPEEGLKFMVYLQKENIIDESGMPKERFSAEFPKEGPSILRIQQVVRGDSAAYFCASSPGQGVTYEQYFGPGTRLTVT.

The rearrangement links TRBV5-4 to TRBJ2-2; 7 nucleotides line up with TRBD2. Unmatched junction bases numbered 0, after V lost 0 bases and J lost 4 bases. Per the germline V gene, CDR1 is SGHNT and CDR2 is YYREEE (reference sequence). The CDR3 extends over 14 amino acids. CDR3 in DNA: TGTGCCAGCAGCTTGGGCGGGGGCACCGGGGAGCTGTTTTTT. Its translation is CASSLGGGTGELFF.

The chain employs TRBV7-2 and TRBJ2-7, with TRBD2 as a possible D gene (6 bases). This CDR3 comprises 15 residues. The V gene lost 5 bases and the J gene lost 5 bases, with 19 bases spanning the gap. CDR1 is SGHTA and CDR2 is FQGNSA in the germline V gene. This chain's CDR3 is CASSAASEIPHEQYF. CDR3 DNA sequence: TGTGCCAGCAGCGCCGCTAGCGAGATCCCCCACGAGCAGTACTTC.